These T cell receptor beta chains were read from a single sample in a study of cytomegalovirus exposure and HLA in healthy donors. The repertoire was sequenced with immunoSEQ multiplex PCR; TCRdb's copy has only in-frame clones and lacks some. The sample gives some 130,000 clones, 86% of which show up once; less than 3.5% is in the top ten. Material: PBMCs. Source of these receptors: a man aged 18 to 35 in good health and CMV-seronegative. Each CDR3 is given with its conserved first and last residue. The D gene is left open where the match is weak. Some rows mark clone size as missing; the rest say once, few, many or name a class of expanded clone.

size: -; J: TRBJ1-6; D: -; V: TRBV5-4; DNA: TGTGCCAGCAGCGTCAGCAGGGGTCCCCTCCACTTT; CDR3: CASSVSRGPLHF
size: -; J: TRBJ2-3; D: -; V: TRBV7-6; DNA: TGTGCCAGCAAGAGTGGGGCGCGATATAGCACAGATACGCAGTATTTT; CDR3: CASKSGARYSTDTQYF
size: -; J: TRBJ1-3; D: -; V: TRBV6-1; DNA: TGTGCCACGCGGGGGGGAAACACCATATATTTT; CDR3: CATRGGNTIYF
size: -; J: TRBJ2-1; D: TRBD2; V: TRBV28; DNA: TGTGCCAGCAGTTTACGAAGAACTAGCGGCCCGGCGGACAATGAGCAGTTCTTC; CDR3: CASSLRRTSGPADNEQFF
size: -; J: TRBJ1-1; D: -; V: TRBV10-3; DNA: TGTGCCATAAACAGGGCTTTGAACACTGAAGCTTTCTTT; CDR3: CAINRALNTEAFF
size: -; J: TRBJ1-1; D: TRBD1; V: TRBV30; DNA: TGTGCCTGGAGTCCATCGACAGGGGTTGACACTGAAGCTTTCTTT; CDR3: CAWSPSTGVDTEAFF
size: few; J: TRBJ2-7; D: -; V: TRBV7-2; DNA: TGTGCCAGCAGCCGCCAACATTACGAGCAGTACTTC; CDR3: CASSRQHYEQYF
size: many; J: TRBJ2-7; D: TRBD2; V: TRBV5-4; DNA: TGTGCCAGCAGCAAGGAAGCGGGATTGGGCTACGAGCAGTACTTC; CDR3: CASSKEAGLGYEQYF
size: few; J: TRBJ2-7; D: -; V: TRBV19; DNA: TGTGCCAGTAGTCCCGACTGGACTTCCATCTACGAGCAGTACTTC; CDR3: CASSPDWTSIYEQYF
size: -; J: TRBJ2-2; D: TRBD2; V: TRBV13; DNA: TGTGCCAGCAGCTACCCTAGCGGCGGCACCGGGGAGCTGTTTTTT; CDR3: CASSYPSGGTGELFF
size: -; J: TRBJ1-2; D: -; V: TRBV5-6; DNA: TGTGCCAGCAGCCCTCGGGGCTATGGCTACACCTTC; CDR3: CASSPRGYGYTF
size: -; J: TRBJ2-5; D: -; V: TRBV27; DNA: TGTGCCAGCAGCCCGGGACACTCGCGTATGGAGACCCAGTACTTC; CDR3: CASSPGHSRMETQYF
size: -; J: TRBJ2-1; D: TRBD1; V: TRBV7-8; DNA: TGTGCCAGCAGCTTAGCATTTGGGACAGGGGGCAATGAGCAGTTCTTC; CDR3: CASSLAFGTGGNEQFF
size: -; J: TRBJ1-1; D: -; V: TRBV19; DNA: TGTGCCAGTAGTATCTCGTCGGGGACTGAAGCTTTCTTT; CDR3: CASSISSGTEAFF
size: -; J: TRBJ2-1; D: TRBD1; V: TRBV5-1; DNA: TGCGCCAGCAGCCACAAGACAGGGTTGGATGAGCAGTTCTTC; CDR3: CASSHKTGLDEQFF
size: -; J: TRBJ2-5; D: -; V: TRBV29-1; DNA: TGCAGCGCTAGACTGGGGGGAGGAGGGGAGACCCAGTACTTC; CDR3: CSARLGGGGETQYF
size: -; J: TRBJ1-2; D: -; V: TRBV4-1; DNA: TGCGCCAGCAGCCAAGGAAGAGCCCGGACGAAACAGGGTGGCAATGGCTACACCTTC; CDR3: CASSQGRARTKQGGNGYTF
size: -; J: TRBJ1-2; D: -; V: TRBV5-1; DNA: TGCGCCAGCAGCTTAGACGAGGGCGACTATGGCTACACCTTC; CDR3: CASSLDEGDYGYTF
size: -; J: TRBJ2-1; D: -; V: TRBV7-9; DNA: TGTGCCAGCAGCTTTCAGGGCGGCAATGAGCAGTTCTTC; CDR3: CASSFQGGNEQFF
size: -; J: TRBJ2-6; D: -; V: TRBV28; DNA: TGTGCCAGCAGCGAGAGTCTGGGCGCCAACGTCCTGACTTTC; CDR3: CASSESLGANVLTF
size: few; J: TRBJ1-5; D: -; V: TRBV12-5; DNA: TGTGCTAGTGGTTTAGCATATCAGCCCCAGCATTTT; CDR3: CASGLAYQPQHF
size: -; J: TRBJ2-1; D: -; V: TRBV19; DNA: TGTGCCAGTAGTATCACGGGTACCTACAATGAGCAGTTCTTC; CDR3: CASSITGTYNEQFF
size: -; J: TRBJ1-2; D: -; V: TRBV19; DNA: TGTGCCAGTAGGCGTACCTCCTATAACTATGGCTACACCTTC; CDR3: CASRRTSYNYGYTF